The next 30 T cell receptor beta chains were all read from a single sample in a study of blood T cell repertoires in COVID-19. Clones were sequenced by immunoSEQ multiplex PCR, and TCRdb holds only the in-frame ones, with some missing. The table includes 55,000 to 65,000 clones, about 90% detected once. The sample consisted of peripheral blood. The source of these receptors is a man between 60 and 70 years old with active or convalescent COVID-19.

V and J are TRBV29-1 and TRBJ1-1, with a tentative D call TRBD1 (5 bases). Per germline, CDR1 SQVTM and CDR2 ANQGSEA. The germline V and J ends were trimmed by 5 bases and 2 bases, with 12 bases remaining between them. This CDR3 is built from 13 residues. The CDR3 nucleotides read TGCAGCGTTAAAACAGGATTAAACACTGAAGCTTTCTTT. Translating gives CSVKTGLNTEAFF.

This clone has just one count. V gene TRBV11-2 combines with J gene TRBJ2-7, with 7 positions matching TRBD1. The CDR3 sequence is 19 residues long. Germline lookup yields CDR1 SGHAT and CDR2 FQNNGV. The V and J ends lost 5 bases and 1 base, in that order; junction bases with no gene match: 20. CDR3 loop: CASSERSGQKYIRSYEQYF. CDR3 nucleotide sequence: TGTGCCAGCAGCGAGAGGTCGGGACAGAAATATATAAGGTCCTACGAGCAGTACTTC.

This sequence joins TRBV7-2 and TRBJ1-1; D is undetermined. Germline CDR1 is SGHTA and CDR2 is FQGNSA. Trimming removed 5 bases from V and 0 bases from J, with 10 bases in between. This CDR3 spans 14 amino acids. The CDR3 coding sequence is TGTGCCAGCAGCCTCGTACTTATGAACACTGAAGCTTTCTTT. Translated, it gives CASSLVLMNTEAFF.

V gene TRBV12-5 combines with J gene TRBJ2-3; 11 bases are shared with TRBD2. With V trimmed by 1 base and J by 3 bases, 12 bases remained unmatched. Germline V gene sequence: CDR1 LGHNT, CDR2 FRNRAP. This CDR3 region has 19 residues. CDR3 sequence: CASGLGGLAGGPRTDTQYF. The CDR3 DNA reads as TGTGCTAGTGGTTTGGGGGGTCTAGCGGGAGGCCCCAGGACAGATACGCAGTATTTT.

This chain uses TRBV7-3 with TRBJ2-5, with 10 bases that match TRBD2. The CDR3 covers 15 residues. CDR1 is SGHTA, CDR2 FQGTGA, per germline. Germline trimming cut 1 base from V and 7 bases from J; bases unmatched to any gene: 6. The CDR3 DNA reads TGTGCCAGCAGCTTAAATCCTAGCGGGGGTGGGACCCAGTACTTC. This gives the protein CASSLNPSGGGTQYF.

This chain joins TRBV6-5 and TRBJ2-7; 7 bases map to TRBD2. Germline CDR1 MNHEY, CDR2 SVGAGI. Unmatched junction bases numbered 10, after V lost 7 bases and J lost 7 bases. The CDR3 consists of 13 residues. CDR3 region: CASTWGGKGEQYF. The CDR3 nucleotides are TGTGCCAGCACTTGGGGAGGGAAGGGAGAGCAGTACTTC.

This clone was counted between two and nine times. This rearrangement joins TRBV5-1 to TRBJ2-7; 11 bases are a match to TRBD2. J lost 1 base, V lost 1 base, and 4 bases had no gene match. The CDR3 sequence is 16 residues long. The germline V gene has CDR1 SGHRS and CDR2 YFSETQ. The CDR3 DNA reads TGCGCCAGCAGCTTGACCGGGACTAGCGGTTCCTACGAGCAGTACTTC. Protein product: CASSLTGTSGSYEQYF.

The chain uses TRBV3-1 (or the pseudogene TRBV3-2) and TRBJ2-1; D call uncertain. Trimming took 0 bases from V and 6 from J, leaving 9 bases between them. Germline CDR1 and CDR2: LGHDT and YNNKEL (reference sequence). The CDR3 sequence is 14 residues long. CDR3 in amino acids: CASSQDPNFNEQFF. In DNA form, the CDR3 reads TGTGCCAGCAGCCAAGACCCAAATTTCAATGAGCAGTTCTTC.

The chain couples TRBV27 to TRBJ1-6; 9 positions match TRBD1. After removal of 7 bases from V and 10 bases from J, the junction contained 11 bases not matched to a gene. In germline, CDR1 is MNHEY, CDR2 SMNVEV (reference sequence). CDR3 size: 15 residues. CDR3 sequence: CASTAGQGVRSPLHF. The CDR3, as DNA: TGTGCCAGCACTGCGGGACAGGGAGTTCGATCACCCCTCCACTTT.

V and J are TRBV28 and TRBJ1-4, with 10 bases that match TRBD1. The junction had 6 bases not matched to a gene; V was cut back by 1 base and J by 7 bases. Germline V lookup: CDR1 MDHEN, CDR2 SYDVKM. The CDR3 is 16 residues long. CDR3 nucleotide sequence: TGTGCCAGCAGTTTATTTCCCGGGACAGGGGTTGAAAAACTGTTTTTT. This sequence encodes CASSLFPGTGVEKLFF.

CDR3 region: CSVDDRTGIYGYTF. The CDR3 DNA sequence: TGCAGCGTTGATGACCGGACAGGGATCTATGGCTACACCTTC. The J gene is TRBJ1-2, the V gene TRBV29-1, with TRBD1 matching 8 bases. V lost 3 bases to trimming and J lost 4 bases; unmatched junction nucleotides: 7. Germline CDR1 and CDR2: SQVTM and ANQGSEA. This CDR3 contains 14 residues. The variable domain in full, with the rest retrieved from reference TRBV29-1 and TRBJ1-2, is SAVISQKPSRDICQRGTSLTIQCQVDSQVTMMFWYRQQPGQSLTLIATANQGSEATYESGFVIDKFPISRPNLTFSTLTVSNMSPEDSSIYLCSVDDRTGIYGYTFGSGTRLTVV.

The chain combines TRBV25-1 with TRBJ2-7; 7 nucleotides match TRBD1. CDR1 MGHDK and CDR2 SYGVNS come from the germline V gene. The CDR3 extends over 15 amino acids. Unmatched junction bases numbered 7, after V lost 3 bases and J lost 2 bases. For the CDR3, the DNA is TGTGCCAGCAGTGACCCAGCACAGGGGACCTACGAGCAGTACTTC. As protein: CASSDPAQGTYEQYF.

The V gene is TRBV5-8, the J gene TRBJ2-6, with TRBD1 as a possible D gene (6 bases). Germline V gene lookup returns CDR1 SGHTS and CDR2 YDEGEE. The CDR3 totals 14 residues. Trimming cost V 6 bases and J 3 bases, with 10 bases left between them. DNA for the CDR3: TGTGCCAGCACACAGGGCTTTGGGGCCAACGTCCTGACTTTC. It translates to CASTQGFGANVLTF.

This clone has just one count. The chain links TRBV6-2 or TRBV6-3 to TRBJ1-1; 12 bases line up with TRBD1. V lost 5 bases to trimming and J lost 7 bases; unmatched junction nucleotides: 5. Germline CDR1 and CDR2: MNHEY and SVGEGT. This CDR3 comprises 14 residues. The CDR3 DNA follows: TGTGCCAGCAGTGGGGGACAGGGGGCGGTTGAAGCTTTCTTT. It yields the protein CASSGGQGAVEAFF.

CDR3 region: CSVADRGPGELFF. CDR3 sequence (DNA): TGCAGCGTTGCCGACAGGGGGCCCGGGGAGCTGTTTTTT. The gene calls are TRBV29-1 and TRBJ2-2, with 10 bases that match TRBD1. Germline V gene sequence: CDR1 SQVTM, CDR2 ANQGSEA. V shed 4 bases, J shed 6 bases, and the junction held 2 bases outside the gene matches. The CDR3 sequence is 13 residues long.

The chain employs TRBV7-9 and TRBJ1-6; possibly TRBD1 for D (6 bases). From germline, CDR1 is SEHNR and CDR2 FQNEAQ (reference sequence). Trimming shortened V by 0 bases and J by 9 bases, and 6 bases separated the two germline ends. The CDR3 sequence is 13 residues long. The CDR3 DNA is TGTGCCAGCAGCTTAGCACAGGGTTCACCCCTCCACTTT. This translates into CASSLAQGSPLHF.

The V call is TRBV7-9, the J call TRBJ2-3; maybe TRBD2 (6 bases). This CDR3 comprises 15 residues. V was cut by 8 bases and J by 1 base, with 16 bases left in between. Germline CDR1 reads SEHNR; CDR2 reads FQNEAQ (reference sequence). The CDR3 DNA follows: TGTGCCAGCGGCCTCGGAGGGAAACGCACAGATACGCAGTATTTT. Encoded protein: CASGLGGKRTDTQYF.

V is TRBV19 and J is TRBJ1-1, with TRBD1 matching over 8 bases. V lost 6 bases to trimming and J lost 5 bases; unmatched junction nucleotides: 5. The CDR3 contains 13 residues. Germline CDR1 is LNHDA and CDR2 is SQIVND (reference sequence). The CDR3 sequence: CASSRQGWTEAFF. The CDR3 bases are TGTGCCAGTAGCCGACAGGGGTGGACTGAAGCTTTCTTT. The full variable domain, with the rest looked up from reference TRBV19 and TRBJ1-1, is DGGITQSPKYLFRKEGQNVTLSCEQNLNHDAMYWYRQDPGQGLRLIYYSQIVNDFQKGDIAEGYSVSREKKESFPLTVTSAQKNPTAFYLCASSRQGWTEAFFGQGTRLTVV.

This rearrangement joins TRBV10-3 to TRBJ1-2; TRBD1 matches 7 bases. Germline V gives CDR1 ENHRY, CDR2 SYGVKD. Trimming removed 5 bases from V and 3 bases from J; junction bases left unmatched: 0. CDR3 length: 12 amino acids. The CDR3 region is CAISTGDYGYTF. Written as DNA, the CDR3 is TGTGCCATCAGTACAGGGGACTATGGCTACACCTTC.

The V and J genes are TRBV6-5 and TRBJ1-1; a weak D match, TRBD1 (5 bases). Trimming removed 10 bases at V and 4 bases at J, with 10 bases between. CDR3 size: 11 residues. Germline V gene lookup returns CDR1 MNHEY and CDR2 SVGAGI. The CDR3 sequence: CAIRRGTEAFF. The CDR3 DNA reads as TGTGCCATCCGAAGGGGCACTGAAGCTTTCTTT.

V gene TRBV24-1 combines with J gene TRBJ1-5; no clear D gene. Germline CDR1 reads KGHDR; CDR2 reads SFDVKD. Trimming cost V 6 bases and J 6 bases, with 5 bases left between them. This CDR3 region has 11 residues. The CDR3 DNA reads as TGTGCCACCAGTCTAGTTCAGCCCCAGCATTTT. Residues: CATSLVQPQHF.

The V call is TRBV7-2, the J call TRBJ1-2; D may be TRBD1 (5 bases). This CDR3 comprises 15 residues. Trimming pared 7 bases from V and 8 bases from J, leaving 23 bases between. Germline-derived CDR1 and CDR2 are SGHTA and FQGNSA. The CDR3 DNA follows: TGTGCCAGCACCACCTACGGACGGGGACGGGAGGGCTACACCTTC. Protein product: CASTTYGRGREGYTF. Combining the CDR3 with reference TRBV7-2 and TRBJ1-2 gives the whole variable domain GAGVSQSPSNKVTEKGKDVELRCDPISGHTALYWYRQSLGQGLEFLIYFQGNSAPDKSGLPSDRFSAERTGGSVSTLTIQRTQQEDSAVYLCASTTYGRGREGYTFGSGTRLTVV.

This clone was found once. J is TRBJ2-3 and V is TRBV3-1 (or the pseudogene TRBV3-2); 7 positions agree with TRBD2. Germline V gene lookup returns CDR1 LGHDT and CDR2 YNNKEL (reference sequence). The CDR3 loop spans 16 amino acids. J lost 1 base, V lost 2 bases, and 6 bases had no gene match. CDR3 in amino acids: CASSQRRGGGTDTQYF. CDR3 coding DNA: TGTGCCAGCAGCCAAAGACGGGGAGGGGGCACAGATACGCAGTATTTT.

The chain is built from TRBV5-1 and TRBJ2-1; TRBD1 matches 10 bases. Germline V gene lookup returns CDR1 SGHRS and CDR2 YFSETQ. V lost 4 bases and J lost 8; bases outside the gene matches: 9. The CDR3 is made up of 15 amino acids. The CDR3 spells CASSPRDRGPDEQFF. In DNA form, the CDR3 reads TGCGCCAGCAGCCCACGAGACAGGGGGCCGGATGAGCAGTTCTTC.

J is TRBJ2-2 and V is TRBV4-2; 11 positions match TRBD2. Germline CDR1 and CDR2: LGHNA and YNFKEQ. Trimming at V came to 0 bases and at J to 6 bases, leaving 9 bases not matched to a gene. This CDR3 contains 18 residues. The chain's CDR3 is CASSQEPTSGGWAGELFF. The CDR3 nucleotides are TGTGCCAGCAGCCAAGAACCCACTAGCGGGGGATGGGCCGGGGAGCTGTTTTTT.

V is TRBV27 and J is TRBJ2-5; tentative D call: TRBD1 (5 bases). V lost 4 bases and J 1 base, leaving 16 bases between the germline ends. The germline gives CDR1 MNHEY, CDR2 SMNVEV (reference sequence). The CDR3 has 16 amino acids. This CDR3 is CASSSLRSGFQETQYF. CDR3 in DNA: TGTGCCAGCAGTTCTCTCAGGTCAGGGTTCCAAGAGACCCAGTACTTC.

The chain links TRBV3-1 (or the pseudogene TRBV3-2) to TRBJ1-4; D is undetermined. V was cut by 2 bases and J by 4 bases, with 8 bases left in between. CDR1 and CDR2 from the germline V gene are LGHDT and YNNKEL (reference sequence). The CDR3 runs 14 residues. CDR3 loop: CASSQKSFNEKLFF. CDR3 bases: TGTGCCAGCAGCCAAAAATCATTTAATGAAAAACTGTTTTTT.

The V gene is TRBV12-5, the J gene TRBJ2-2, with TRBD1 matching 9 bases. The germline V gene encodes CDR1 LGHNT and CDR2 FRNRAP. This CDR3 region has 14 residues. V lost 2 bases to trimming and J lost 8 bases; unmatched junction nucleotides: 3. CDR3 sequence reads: CASGLTDRGGELFF. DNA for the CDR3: TGTGCTAGTGGTTTGACGGACAGGGGTGGGGAGCTGTTTTTT.

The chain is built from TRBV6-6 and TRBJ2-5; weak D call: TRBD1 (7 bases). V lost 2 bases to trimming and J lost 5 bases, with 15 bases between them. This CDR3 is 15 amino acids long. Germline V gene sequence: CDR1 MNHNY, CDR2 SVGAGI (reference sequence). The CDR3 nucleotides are TGTGCCAGCAGTTACGGCTCAGGGGGGAGGGAGACCCAGTACTTC. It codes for CASSYGSGGRETQYF.

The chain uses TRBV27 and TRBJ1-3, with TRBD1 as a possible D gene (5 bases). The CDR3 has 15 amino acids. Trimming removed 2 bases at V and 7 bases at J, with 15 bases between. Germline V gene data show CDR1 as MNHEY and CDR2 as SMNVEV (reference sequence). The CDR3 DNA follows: TGTGCCAGCAGTTTAATCCCAGGGCAAGGGAACACCATATATTTT. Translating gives CASSLIPGQGNTIYF.